This entry describes one T cell receptor beta chain. Its antigen remains undetermined. No much larger clone exists at a distance of one base, and base qualities are not known. The immunoSEQ Assay was used to sequence TCRbeta CDR3 regions. After extraction, genomic DNA underwent amplification by bias-controlled multiplex PCR, followed by high-throughput sequencing. From the authors' description of their analysis: Collapsing and filtering of sequences were performed to quantify the absolute abundance of each unique TCRbeta CDR3 region. T cell fraction was estimated by normalizing TCRbeta template counts to usable DNA, with usable DNA measured through amplification of reference genes found in all nucleated cells. Repertoire TCRs were annotated as SARS-CoV-2-specific by exact matching of V gene, CDR3 amino acid sequence and J gene to a known reactive TCR set. The reference SARS-CoV-2 TCR set came from MIRA and was filtered for enrichment in COVID-19-positive ImmuneCODE repertoires, removing public or cross-reactive TCRs. Using the MIRA antigens, annotated TCRs were further analysed by specific ORF or by position within an ORF. Breadth was defined as annotated unique rearrangements over total unique productive rearrangements; depth was the summed frequency of those rearrangements. TCR breadth was compared between groups using two-sided Wilcoxon rank-sum tests. The table comes from immuneACCESS by way of TCRdb, which keeps in-frame sequences with V and J called. Part of the clones is missing from these tables; in studies checked, under half for an unresolved V gene and the rest for unknown reasons. That table supplies the V and J calls and clone size; D and trimming were determined from the DNA. The sample table shows 200,000 to 250,000 clones, and approximately 88% are seen once. Around 10% of the sample goes to the ten largest clones.

Interpreted using the paper, the treatment or condition label stands for: around 19 received Ad26.COV2.S at low or high dose, single or two shots; several received placebo; per-sample allocation not given. Repertoires of vaccine and placebo recipients were sequenced from samples collected on day 63 after the first injection. Between 29 July and 7 August 2020, Cohort 1b enrolled around 24 adults aged 18-55 years at one site in Boston, USA. Ad26.COV2.S consisted of a replication-incompetent adenovirus type 26 vector by which a prefusion-stabilized SARS-CoV-2 spike protein from the original Wuhan strain was expressed. The record originates from a study of Ad26.COV2.S vaccination and SARS-CoV-2 variants (dated by TCRdb to the early 2020s). Study-wide context: Donors in the vaccine arm were drawn from COV1001, a multicentre, randomized, double-blind, placebo-controlled phase I-IIa trial testing Ad26.COV2.S in healthy adults. Blinding of investigators to trial group allocation was maintained during experiments and outcome assessment. A total of about 30 samples were included in the TCR-sequenced set, comprising around 19 Ad26.COV2.S vaccine recipients, 5 placebo recipients and 8 SARS-CoV-2 convalescent individuals. Participants in the trial were split at random into five groups of five each, receiving low-dose or high-dose Ad26.COV2.S once or twice, or else placebo on both occasions. Ad26.COV2.S was administered intramuscularly at a dose of 5x10^10 or 1x10^11 viral particles, either as one shot or as two shots given 56 days apart. TCRbeta repertoire sequencing served as the tool for gauging how specific and how broad the SARS-CoV-2-reactive T cell receptors were following Ad26.COV2.S vaccination. Broad study findings and their caveats: After vaccination, substantial breadth of spike-specific CD8+ and CD4+ T cell responses was reported. The authors noted that total T cell responses may have been underestimated by the TCR breadth and depth analyses. Compared with placebo recipients, Ad26.COV2.S recipients showed higher spike-specific TCR breadth (P = 0.0014). Comparable non-spike TCR breadth was observed between vaccine and placebo recipients, consistent with only spike being contained in the vaccine. Comparing responses between vaccine doses or regimens was not something the study was powered to do.

The germline V gene (reference sequence) gives CDR1 as WNHNN and CDR2 as SYGVQD. Relative to germline, V is 2 bases shorter and J is 3 bases shorter, with 7 bases between their ends. The CDR3 numbers 14 residues from cysteine through phenylalanine. Only the CDR3 DNA is retained, 42 bases long and in frame from the first base. The material sequenced was peripheral blood, taken in a trial of Ad26.COV2.S vaccine versus placebo. The receptor was derived from a person aged 18-65 years who received the Ad26.COV2.S COVID-19 vaccine or a placebo. This chain joins TRBV10-1 to TRBJ2-2; perhaps TRBD1 is the D gene, with 5 bases matching. This receptor carries the CDR3 CASSEGRDTGELFF. The DNA sequence follows: TGCGCCAGCAGTGAGGGCAGGGACACCGGGGAGCTGTTTTTT.